This T cell receptor beta chain stems from a study of T cell repertoires in cytomegalovirus infection. Study-wide background: Matching HLA type and CMV infection were both indicated by public TCR beta signatures.

Germline V gene lookup returns CDR1 SGHAT and CDR2 FQNNGV. The V and J ends lost 2 bases and 2 bases, in that order; junction bases with no gene match: 8. This CDR3 has 16 residues. TCRdb redid the calling of the reads with MiXCR, one entry per CDR3 protein. The sample has 500,000 to 600,000 distinct CDR3 sequences, about 15% seen once; the top ten hold roughly a quarter. This clonotype was observed at least ten times. The clonotype was recovered from a human donor in good health (CMV status not recorded). Some clones in this sample may be carry-over from other donors' samples. Specimen: CD8+ T cells from PBMCs. V gene TRBV11-2 combines with J gene TRBJ2-5; 7 bases line up with TRBD2. The CDR3 region has the DNA TGTGCCAGCAGCTTATGGGAAGCGGGGACGCAAGAGACCCAGTACTTC. As protein: CASSLWEAGTQETQYF.